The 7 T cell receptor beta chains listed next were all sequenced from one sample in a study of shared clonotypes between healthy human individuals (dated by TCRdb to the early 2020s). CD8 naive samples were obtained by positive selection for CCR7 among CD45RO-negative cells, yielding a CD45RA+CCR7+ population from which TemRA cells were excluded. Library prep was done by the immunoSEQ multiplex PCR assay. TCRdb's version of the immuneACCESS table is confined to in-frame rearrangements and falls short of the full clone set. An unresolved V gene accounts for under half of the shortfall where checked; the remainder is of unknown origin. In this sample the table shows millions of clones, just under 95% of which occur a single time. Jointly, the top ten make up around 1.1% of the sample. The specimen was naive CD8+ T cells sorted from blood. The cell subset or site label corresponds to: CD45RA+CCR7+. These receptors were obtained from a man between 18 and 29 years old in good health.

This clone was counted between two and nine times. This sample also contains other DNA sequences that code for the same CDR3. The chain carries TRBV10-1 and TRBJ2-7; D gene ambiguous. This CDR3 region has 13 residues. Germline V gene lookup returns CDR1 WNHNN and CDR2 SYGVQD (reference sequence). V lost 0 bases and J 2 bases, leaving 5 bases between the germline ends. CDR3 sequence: CASSESGTYEQYF. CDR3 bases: TGCGCCAGCAGTGAGTCGGGGACCTACGAGCAGTACTTC.

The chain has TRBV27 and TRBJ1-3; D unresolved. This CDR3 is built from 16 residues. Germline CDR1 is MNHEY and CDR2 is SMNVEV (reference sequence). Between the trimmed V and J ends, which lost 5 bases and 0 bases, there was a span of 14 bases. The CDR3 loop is CASSTMDGFSGNTIYF. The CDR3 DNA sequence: TGTGCCAGCAGTACCATGGACGGATTCTCTGGAAACACCATATATTTT.

CDR3 in amino acids: CASSSTLAGVSSYEQYF. The CDR3 DNA sequence: TGTGCCAGCAGCTCAACTCTAGCGGGGGTTAGCTCCTACGAGCAGTACTTC. V and J are TRBV7-2 and TRBJ2-7, with 10 bases lining up with TRBD2. J was trimmed by 0 bases and V by 4 bases; bases with no gene match: 9. CDR1 is SGHTA and CDR2 is FQGNSA in the germline V gene. This CDR3 contains 17 residues.

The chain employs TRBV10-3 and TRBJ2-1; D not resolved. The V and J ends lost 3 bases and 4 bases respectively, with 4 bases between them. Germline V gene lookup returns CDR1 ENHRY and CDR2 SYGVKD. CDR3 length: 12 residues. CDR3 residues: CAISDSYNEQFF. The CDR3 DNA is TGTGCCATCAGTGACAGTTACAATGAGCAGTTCTTC.

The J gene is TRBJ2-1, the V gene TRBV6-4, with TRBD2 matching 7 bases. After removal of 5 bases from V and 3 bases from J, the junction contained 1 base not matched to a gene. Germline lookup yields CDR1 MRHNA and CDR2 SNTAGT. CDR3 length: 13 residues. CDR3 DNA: TGTGCCAGCAGTTGGGGGGGCTACAATGAGCAGTTCTTC. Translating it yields CASSWGGYNEQFF.

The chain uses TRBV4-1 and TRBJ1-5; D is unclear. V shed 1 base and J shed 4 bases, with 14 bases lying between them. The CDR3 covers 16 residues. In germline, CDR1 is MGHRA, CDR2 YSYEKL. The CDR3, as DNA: TGCGCCAGCAGCCAAGTTTTGTTTGCCCCTAATCAGCCCCAGCATTTT. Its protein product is CASSQVLFAPNQPQHF.

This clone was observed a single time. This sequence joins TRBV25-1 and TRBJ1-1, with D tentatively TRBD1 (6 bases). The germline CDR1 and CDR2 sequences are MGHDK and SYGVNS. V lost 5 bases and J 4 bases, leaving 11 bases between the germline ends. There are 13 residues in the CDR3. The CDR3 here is CASSLQGTTEAFF. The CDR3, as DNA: TGTGCCAGCAGTCTACAGGGAACCACTGAAGCTTTCTTT.